Below are 11 T cell receptor beta chains sequenced from a single sample in a study of blood T cell repertoires in COVID-19. Using immunoSEQ multiplex PCR, the repertoire was profiled, and TCRdb retains in-frame clones only, with some absent. In the table there are 200,000 to 250,000 clones, approximately 80% of which are singletons. The sequencing input was peripheral blood. The receptors stem from a woman between 45 and 65 years old with acute or convalescent COVID-19.

J is TRBJ1-4 and V is TRBV28; TRBD1 aligns across 7 bases. Looked up from germline, CDR1 is MDHEN and CDR2 is SYDVKM. This CDR3 has 16 amino acids. V gave up 7 bases and J gave up 2 bases; unmatched junction bases: 10. In DNA, the CDR3 is TGTGCCAGCACCTTTAAAGGGACAGCCACTAATGAAAAACTGTTTTTT. Its translation is CASTFKGTATNEKLFF.

The chain combines TRBV19 with TRBJ2-3; 7 bases agree with TRBD1. Germline V CDR1 and CDR2: LNHDA, SQIVND (reference sequence). V trimming: 3 bases; J trimming: 2 bases; junction bases outside the gene matches: 8. The CDR3 is 16 residues long. The CDR3 sequence is CASSMTGTVPTDTQYF. In DNA form, the CDR3 reads TGTGCCAGTAGTATGACCGGGACAGTTCCCACAGATACGCAGTATTTT.

This clone was observed once. The chain carries TRBV6-9 and TRBJ1-4; the D gene is possibly TRBD1 (5 bases). Germline loops: CDR1 MNHGY, CDR2 SVAAGI. The CDR3 contains 15 residues. Trimming shortened V by 7 bases and J by 0 bases, and 12 bases separated the two germline ends. CDR3 sequence: CASIWGLTTNEKLFF. The DNA for the CDR3 is TGTGCCAGCATATGGGGCCTTACAACTAATGAAAAACTGTTTTTT.

The chain employs TRBV6-2 or TRBV6-3 and TRBJ1-2, with D possibly TRBD1 on 5 matching bases. V lost 2 bases and J lost 3, with 7 bases in between. The CDR3 is 13 residues long. Germline CDR1 is MNHEY and CDR2 is SVGEGT. Here the CDR3 DNA reads TGTGCCAGCAGTTACGACAGCTACTATGGCTACACCTTC. Translation: CASSYDSYYGYTF.

The chain recombines TRBV9 with TRBJ2-7; D unclear. From germline, CDR1 is SGDLS and CDR2 YYNGEE. CDR3 length: 12 residues. Trimming removed 0 bases from V and 5 bases from J, with 6 bases in between. This CDR3 reads CASSVDGNEQYF. DNA of the CDR3: TGTGCCAGCAGCGTAGACGGTAACGAGCAGTACTTC.

The gene calls are TRBV5-1 and TRBJ1-1; possibly TRBD1 for D (6 bases). The CDR3 is 15 residues long. CDR1 is SGHRS, CDR2 YFSETQ, per germline. V lost 0 bases and J 1 base, leaving 10 bases between the germline ends. CDR3 residues: CASSLGVQGNTEAFF. CDR3 DNA sequence: TGCGCCAGCAGCTTGGGGGTACAGGGGAACACTGAAGCTTTCTTT.

This clone was counted a few times. Other DNA sequences in the same sample also yield this CDR3. The chain combines TRBV12-3 or TRBV12-4 with TRBJ1-1; TRBD1 is a possible D gene (6 bases). V was shortened by 3 bases and J by 7 bases, with 12 bases between the two germline ends. The CDR3 loop spans 13 amino acids. Here the CDR3 reads CASSFLQGSEAFF. DNA of the CDR3: TGTGCCAGCAGTTTTTTACAGGGAAGTGAAGCTTTCTTT.

In its sample, this clone was seen once. The chain couples TRBV7-2 to TRBJ2-3, with 10 bases that match TRBD2. V lost 5 bases and J lost 3; bases outside the gene matches: 5. The V gene's germline CDR1 is SGHTA and CDR2 FQGNSA. The CDR3 is 15 residues long. CDR3 sequence reads: CASSRTSGETDTQYF. As DNA, the CDR3 is TGTGCCAGCAGCCGTACTAGCGGGGAGACAGATACGCAGTATTTT.

The V and J genes are TRBV15 and TRBJ2-7, with D perhaps matching TRBD1 (5 bases). Trimming took off 0 bases at V and 3 bases at J, with 9 bases between the two ends. Germline CDR1 reads LNHNV; CDR2 reads YYDKDF (reference sequence). The length of the CDR3 is 14 residues. DNA for the CDR3: TGTGCCACCAGCAGAGAGGGCCAGGGCTACGAGCAGTACTTC. Its translation is CATSREGQGYEQYF. Based on the CDR3 plus reference TRBV15 and TRBJ2-7, the full variable domain is DAMVIQNPRYQVTQFGKPVTLSCSQTLNHNVMYWYQQKSSQAPKLLFHYYDKDFNNEADTPDNFQSRRPNTSFCFLDIRSPGLGDTAMYLCATSREGQGYEQYFGPGTRLTVT.

The J gene is TRBJ1-1, the V gene TRBV15, with D perhaps matching TRBD1 (6 bases). The CDR3 runs 14 residues. Germline V gene sequence: CDR1 LNHNV, CDR2 YYDKDF (reference sequence). The germline V and J ends were trimmed by 0 bases and 6 bases, with 11 bases remaining between them. The CDR3 is CATSRDWAGAEAFF. For the CDR3, the DNA is TGTGCCACCAGCAGAGACTGGGCAGGGGCTGAAGCTTTCTTT.

This clone was observed once. The chain joins TRBV18 to TRBJ2-7; 12 bases agree with TRBD2. CDR3 length: 14 residues. Germline V gene lookup returns CDR1 KGHSH and CDR2 LQKENI. Losses at the gene ends were 3 bases for V and 6 bases for J; bases not matched to a gene: 3. CDR3 loop: CASSPRTSGTEQYF. Here the CDR3 DNA reads TGTGCCAGCTCACCTCGGACTAGCGGGACCGAGCAGTACTTC.